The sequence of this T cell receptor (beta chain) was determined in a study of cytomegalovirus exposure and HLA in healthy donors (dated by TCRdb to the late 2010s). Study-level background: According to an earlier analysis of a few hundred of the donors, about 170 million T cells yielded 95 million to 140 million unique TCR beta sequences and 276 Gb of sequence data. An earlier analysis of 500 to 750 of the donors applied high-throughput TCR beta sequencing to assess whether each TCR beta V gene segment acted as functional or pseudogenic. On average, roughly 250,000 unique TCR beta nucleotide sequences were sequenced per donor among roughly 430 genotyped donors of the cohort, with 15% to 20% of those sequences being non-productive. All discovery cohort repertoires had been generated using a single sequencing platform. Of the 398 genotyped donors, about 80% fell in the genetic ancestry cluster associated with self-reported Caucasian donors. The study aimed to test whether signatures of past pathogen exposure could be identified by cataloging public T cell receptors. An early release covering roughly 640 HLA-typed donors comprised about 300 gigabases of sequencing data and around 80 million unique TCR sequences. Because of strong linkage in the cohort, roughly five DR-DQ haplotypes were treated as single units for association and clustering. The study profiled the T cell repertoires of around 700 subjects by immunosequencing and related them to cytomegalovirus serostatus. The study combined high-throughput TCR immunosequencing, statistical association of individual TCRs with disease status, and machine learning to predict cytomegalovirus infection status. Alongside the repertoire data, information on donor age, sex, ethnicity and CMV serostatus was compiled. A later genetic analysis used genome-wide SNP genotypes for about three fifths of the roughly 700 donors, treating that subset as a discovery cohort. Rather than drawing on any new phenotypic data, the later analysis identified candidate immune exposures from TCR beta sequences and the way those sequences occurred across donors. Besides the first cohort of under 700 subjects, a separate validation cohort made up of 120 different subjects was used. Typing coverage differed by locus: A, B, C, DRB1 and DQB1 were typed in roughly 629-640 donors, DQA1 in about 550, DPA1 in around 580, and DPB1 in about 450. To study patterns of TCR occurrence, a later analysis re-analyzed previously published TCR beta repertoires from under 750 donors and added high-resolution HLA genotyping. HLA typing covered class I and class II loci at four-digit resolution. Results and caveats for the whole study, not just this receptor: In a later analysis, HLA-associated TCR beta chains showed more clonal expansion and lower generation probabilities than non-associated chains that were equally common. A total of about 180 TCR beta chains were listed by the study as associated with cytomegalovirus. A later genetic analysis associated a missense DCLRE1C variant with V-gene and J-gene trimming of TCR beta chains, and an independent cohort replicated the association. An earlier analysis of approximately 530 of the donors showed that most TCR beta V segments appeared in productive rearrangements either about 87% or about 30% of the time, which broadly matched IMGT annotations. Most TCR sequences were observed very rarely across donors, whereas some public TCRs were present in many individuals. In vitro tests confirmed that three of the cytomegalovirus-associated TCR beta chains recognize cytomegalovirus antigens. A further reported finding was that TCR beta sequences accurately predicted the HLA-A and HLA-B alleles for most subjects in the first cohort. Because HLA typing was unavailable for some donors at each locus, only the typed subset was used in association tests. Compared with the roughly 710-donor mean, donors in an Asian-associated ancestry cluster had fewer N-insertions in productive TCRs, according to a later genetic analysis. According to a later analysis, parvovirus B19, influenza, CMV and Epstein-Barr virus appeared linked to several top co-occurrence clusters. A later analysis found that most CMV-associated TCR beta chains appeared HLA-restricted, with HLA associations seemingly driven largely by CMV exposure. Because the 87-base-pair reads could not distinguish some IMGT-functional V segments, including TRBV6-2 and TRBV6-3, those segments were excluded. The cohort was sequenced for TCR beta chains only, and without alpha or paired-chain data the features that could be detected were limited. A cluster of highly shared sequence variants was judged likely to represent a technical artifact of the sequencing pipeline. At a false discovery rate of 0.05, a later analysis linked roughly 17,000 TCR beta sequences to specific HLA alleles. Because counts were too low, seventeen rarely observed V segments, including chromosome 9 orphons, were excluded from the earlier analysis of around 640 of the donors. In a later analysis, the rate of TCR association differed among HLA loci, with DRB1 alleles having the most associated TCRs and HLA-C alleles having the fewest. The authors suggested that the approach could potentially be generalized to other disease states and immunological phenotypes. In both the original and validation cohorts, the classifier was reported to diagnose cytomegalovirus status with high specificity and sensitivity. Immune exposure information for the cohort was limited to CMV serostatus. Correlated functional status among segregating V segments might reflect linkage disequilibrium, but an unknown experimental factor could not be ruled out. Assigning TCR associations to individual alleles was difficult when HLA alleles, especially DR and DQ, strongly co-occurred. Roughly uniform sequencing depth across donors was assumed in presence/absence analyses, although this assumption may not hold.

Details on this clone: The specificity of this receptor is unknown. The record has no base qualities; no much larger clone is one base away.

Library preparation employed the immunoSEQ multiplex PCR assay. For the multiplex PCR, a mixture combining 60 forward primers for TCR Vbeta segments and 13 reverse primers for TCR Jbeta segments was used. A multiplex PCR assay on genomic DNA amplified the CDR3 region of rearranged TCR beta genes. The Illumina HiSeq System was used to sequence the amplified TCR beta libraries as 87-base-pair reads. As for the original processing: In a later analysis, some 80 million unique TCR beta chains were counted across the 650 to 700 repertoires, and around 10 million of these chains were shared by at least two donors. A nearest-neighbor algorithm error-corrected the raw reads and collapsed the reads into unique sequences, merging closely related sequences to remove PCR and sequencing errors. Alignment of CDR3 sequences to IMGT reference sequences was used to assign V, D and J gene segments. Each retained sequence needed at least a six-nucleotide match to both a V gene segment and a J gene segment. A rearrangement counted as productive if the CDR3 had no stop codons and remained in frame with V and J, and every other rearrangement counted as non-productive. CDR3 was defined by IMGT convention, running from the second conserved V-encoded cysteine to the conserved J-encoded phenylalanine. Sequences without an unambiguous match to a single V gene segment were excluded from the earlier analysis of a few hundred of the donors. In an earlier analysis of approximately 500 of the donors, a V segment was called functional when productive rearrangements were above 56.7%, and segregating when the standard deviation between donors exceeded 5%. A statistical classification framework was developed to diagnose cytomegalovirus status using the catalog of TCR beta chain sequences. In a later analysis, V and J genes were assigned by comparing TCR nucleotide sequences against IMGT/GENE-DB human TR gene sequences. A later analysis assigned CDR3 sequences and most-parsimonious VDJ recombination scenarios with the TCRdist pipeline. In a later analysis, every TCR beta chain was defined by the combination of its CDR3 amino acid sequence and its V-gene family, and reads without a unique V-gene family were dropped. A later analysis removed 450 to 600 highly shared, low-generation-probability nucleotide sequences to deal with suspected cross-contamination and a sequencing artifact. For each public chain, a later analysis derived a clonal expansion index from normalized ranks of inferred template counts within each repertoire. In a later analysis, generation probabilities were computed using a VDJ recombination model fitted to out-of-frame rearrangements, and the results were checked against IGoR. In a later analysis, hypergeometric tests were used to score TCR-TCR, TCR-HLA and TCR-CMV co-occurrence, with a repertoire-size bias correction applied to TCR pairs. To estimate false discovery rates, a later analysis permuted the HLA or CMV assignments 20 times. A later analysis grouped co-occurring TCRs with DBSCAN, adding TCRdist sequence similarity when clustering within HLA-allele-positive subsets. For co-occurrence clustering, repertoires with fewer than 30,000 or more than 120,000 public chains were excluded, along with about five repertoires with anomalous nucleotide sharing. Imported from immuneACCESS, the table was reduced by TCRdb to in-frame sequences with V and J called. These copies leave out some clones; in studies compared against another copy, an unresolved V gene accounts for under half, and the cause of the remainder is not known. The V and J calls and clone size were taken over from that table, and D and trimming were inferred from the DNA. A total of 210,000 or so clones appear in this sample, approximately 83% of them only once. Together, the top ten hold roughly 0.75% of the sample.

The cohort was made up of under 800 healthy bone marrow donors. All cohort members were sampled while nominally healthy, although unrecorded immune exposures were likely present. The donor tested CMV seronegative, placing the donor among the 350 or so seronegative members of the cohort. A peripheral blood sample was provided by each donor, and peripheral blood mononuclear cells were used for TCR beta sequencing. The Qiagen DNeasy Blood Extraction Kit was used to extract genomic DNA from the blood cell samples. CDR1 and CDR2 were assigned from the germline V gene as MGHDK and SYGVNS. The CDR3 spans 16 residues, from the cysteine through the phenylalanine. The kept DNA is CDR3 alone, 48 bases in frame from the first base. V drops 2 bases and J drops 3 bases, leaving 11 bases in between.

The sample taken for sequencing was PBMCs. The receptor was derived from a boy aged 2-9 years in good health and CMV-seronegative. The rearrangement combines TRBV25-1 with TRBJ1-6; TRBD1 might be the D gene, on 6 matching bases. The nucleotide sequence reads TGTGCCAGCAGTGAAGAGAGGGGGTACTATAATTCACCCCTCCACTTT. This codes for CASSEERGYYNSPLHF.